The 31 T cell receptor beta chains given below trace back to one sample, sequenced in a study of glioma-infiltrating T cells. Using RNA template, CDR3s of TCR alpha and beta were amplified with iRepertoire arm-PCR. TCRdb fed the multiplex PCR reads into MiXCR, producing one record per CDR3 protein. The table records 170,000 or so distinct CDR3 sequences, roughly 45% of them present only once. The specimen sequenced was glioma tissue, nonneoplastic brain tissue, or PBMCs (not recorded which). The origin of the receptors is a human donor with low-grade glioma or glioblastoma, undergoing nonglioma brain surgery, or in good health (not recorded which).

V and J are TRBV6-4 and TRBJ2-2; TRBD1 is a possible D gene (5 bases). The CDR3 loop spans 16 amino acids. From germline, CDR1 is MRHNA and CDR2 SNTAGT. Trimming stripped 4 bases from V and 4 bases from J, with 16 bases between. The CDR3 loop reads CASSVKISGFTGELFF. CDR3 sequence (DNA): TGTGCCAGCAGTGTGAAGATATCAGGGTTCACCGGGGAGCTGTTTTTT.

This clonotype was recorded once. V and J are TRBV29-1 and TRBJ1-1; the D is unclear. V was cut by 4 bases and J by 6 bases, with 15 bases left in between. CDR1 and CDR2 (germline): SQVTM, ANQGSEA. The CDR3 consists of 13 residues. The CDR3 region is CSVGSGLYAEAFF. CDR3 in DNA: TGCAGCGTTGGCTCAGGACTATACGCTGAAGCTTTCTTT.

Details on this clonotype: A much larger clone sits a single nucleotide away, making a read error possible. The rearrangement uses TRBV20-1 and TRBJ2-7, with a possible D match to TRBD2 (5 bases). Germline V gives CDR1 DFQATT, CDR2 SNEGSKA (reference sequence). Trimming stripped 0 bases from V and 5 bases from J, with 17 bases between. The CDR3 spans 15 residues. CDR3 sequence: CSARDFGVVLHEQYF. The CDR3 DNA reads as TGCAGTGCTAGAGATTTCGGGGTGGTACTCCACGAGCAGTACTTC.

On this clonotype itself: At one end the junction does not follow the germline gene, possibly because of a read error. The J gene is TRBJ2-2, the V gene TRBV25-1; D is perhaps TRBD1 (7 bases). Germline V gene lookup returns CDR1 MGHDK and CDR2 SYGVNS. CDR3 size: 16 residues. The CDR3 nucleotides are TGTGACAGCAGTGAAGGGCAGGGGGGATGGACCGGGGAGCTGTTTTTT. It encodes CDSSEGQGGWTGELFF.

This clonotype was detected only a few times. This chain connects TRBV27 to TRBJ2-3; 13 bases match TRBD2. Germline trimming cut 5 bases from V and 5 bases from J; bases unmatched to any gene: 7. The CDR3 is 16 amino acids. In germline, CDR1 is MNHEY, CDR2 SMNVEV (reference sequence). The CDR3 spells CASSIGTSGIQDTQYF. CDR3 DNA: TGTGCCAGCAGTATCGGGACTAGCGGGATTCAAGATACGCAGTATTTT.

About this clonotype: Since a much larger clone is just one base distant, this may be a read error. V gene TRBV7-2 combines with J gene TRBJ2-7; 8 bases match TRBD1. CDR1 is SGHTA, CDR2 FQGNSA, per germline. With V trimmed by 2 bases and J by 4 bases, 4 bases remained unmatched. This CDR3 comprises 14 residues. This chain's CDR3 is CASSLPGGLYEQYF. The CDR3 nucleotides are TGTGCCAGCAGCTTACCAGGGGGCTTATACGAGCAGTACTTC.

In the case of this clonotype: With a much larger clone just one base away, this may be a read error. No conserved phenylalanine or tryptophan is present at the end of the CDR3, so a read error is the likely explanation. Written as DNA, the CDR3 is TGTGCCACCAGTGATTTAGACGGAACACAAGAGACCCAGTACCTC. This encodes CATSDLDGTQETQYL. The rearrangement uses TRBV24-1 and TRBJ2-5, with D unclear. With 1 base removed from V and 2 bases from J, the gap between germline ends came to 10 bases. The CDR3 consists of 15 residues. Germline lookup yields CDR1 KGHDR and CDR2 SFDVKD.

The CDR3 sequence is CASSGDGFYEQYF. The CDR3 region has the DNA TGTGCCAGCAGCGGCGACGGATTCTACGAGCAGTACTTC. The chain recombines TRBV14 with TRBJ2-7; no clear D. With 5 bases removed from V and 3 bases from J, the gap between germline ends came to 11 bases. The CDR3 has 13 amino acids. The germline CDR1 and CDR2 sequences are SGHDN and FVKESK.

The chain uses TRBV29-1 and TRBJ2-3; D may be TRBD1 or TRBD2 (5 bases each). Germline CDR1 is SQVTM and CDR2 is ANQGSEA. This CDR3 contains 15 residues. V was clipped by 3 bases and J by 4 bases, with 17 bases between them. CDR3 DNA: TGCAGCGTTGAGTTCGGGGCCCAGACAGCAGATACGCAGTATTTT. It specifies CSVEFGAQTADTQYF.

The chain carries TRBV3-1 and TRBJ2-7; no reliable D call. The CDR3 has 14 residues. Trimming cost V 2 bases and J 1 base, with 9 bases left between them. The germline gives CDR1 LGHDT, CDR2 YNNKEL (reference sequence). CDR3 DNA: TGTGCCAGCAGCCAACGAAGGGAATCCTACGAGCAGTACTTC. Its translation: CASSQRRESYEQYF.

The J gene is TRBJ2-5, the V gene TRBV7-9; D gene unclear. Germline V CDR1 and CDR2: SEHNR, FQNEAQ (reference sequence). The CDR3 covers 14 residues. V dropped 1 base and J dropped 3 bases, with 9 bases sitting between them. CDR3 region: CASSLVKAEETQYF. CDR3 nucleotide sequence: TGTGCCAGCAGCTTAGTAAAGGCGGAAGAGACCCAGTACTTC.

Only one count was recorded for this clonotype. A read error may explain this, as a much larger clone is one base away. Given the absence of the conserved phenylalanine or tryptophan at the CDR3 end, a read error is likely. The limits of the CDR3 on the DNA are not certain, so only TCRdb's listed CDR3 is given. The chain couples TRBV20-1 to TRBJ1-2. Including both end residues, the CDR3 is 8 amino acids long. Per germline, CDR1 DFQATT and CDR2 SNEGSKA (reference sequence). CDR3 region: CSARDHPI.

This clonotype was detected only a few times. V usage is TRBV7-3 and J usage is TRBJ2-3, with TRBD2 matching 7 bases. With 5 bases clipped from V and 6 bases from J, the junction kept 14 bases outside the gene matches. This CDR3 has 16 residues. CDR1 and CDR2 (germline): SGHTA, FQGTGA. The CDR3 spells CASSHLAGEGWDTQYF. The CDR3 region has the DNA TGTGCCAGCAGCCACCTAGCCGGGGAGGGCTGGGATACGCAGTATTTT.

Note on this clonotype: A single base separates this from a much larger clone, so it may be a read error. The CDR3 coding sequence is TGTGCCAGCAGCCAGTACAGGCTCCAGAACACTGAAGCTTTCTTT. Protein sequence: CASSQYRLQNTEAFF. The rearrangement joins TRBV7-9 to TRBJ1-1; TRBD1 is a possible D gene (5 bases). This CDR3 comprises 15 residues. From germline, CDR1 is SEHNR and CDR2 FQNEAQ (reference sequence). V dropped 5 bases and J dropped 1 base, with 14 bases sitting between them.

Remarks on this clonotype: One junction end disagrees with the germline gene, perhaps due to a read error. The J gene is TRBJ2-7, the V gene TRBV27, with TRBD2 identical over 9 bases. This CDR3 region has 15 residues. Germline V gene lookup returns CDR1 MNHEY and CDR2 SMNVEV (reference sequence). Here the CDR3 DNA reads TGTACCAGCAGTTTAGTAGGGACTAGCCTCTTCGAGCAGTACTTC. It encodes CTSSLVGTSLFEQYF.

Only a few counts were recorded for this clonotype. The rearrangement joins TRBV12-3 or TRBV12-4 to TRBJ1-3, with a possible D match to TRBD1 (5 bases). CDR3 length equals 13 residues. The V and J ends lost 5 bases and 3 bases respectively, with 8 bases between them. CDR3 in amino acids: CASSRDGGNTIYF. CDR3 nucleotide sequence: TGTGCCAGCAGTCGGGACGGTGGAAACACCATATATTTT.

This clonotype was observed at least ten times. The rearrangement joins TRBV28 to TRBJ1-6, with D perhaps TRBD1 (5 bases). CDR1 and CDR2 (germline): MDHEN, SYDVKM. Trimming took 3 bases from V and 7 from J, leaving 7 bases between them. This CDR3 comprises 13 residues. CDR3 sequence (DNA): TGTGCCAGCAGTTTGGGGACGAATTCACCCCTCCACTTT. Its protein product is CASSLGTNSPLHF.

In this sample, this clonotype turned up many times. This chain links TRBV10-3 with TRBJ2-5, with 10 bases matching TRBD2. The CDR3 loop spans 13 amino acids. Germline V lookup: CDR1 ENHRY, CDR2 SYGVKD. V dropped 9 bases and J dropped 2; count of bases not matched to a gene: 3. The CDR3 here is CAISGRLQETQYF. CDR3 DNA sequence: TGTGCCATTAGCGGGAGGCTTCAAGAGACCCAGTACTTC.

On this clonotype: A much larger clone is a single base away; this may be a read error. V usage is TRBV6-2 or TRBV6-3 and J usage is TRBJ2-1, with TRBD2 matching over 9 bases. Germline CDR1 is MNHEY and CDR2 is SVGEGT. This CDR3 region has 15 residues. The CDR3 here is CASSSPGLAYNEQLF. DNA for the CDR3: TGTGCCAGCAGTTCTCCGGGACTAGCTTACAATGAGCAGCTCTTC.

This rearrangement joins TRBV5-1 to TRBJ1-3, with D perhaps TRBD1 (6 bases). Trimming pared 4 bases from V and 3 bases from J, leaving 8 bases between. From germline, CDR1 is SGHRS and CDR2 YFSETQ. CDR3 length equals 13 residues. CDR3 sequence reads: CASSRDIGNTIYF. The CDR3 DNA is TGCGCCAGCAGCCGGGACATTGGAAACACCATATATTTT. Together with reference TRBV5-1 and TRBJ1-3, the CDR3 gives the full variable domain: KAGVTQTPRYLIKTRGQQVTLSCSPISGHRSVSWYQQTPGQGLQFLFEYFSETQRNKGNFPGRFSGRQFSNSRSEMNVSTLELGDSALYLCASSRDIGNTIYFGEGSWLTVV.

This clonotype was seen ten or more times. This sequence joins TRBV20-1 and TRBJ1-5; no clear D. CDR1 DFQATT and CDR2 SNEGSKA come from the germline V gene (reference sequence). V gave up 2 bases and J gave up 4 bases, with 12 bases separating them. CDR3 length: 14 amino acids. CDR3 region: CSARTSGWNQPQHF. The CDR3 nucleotides are TGCAGTGCTAGAACGTCAGGATGGAATCAGCCCCAGCATTTT.

The table lists this clonotype with many counts. This sequence joins TRBV2 and TRBJ1-1; TRBD1 agrees at 9 bases. Trimming at V came to 6 bases and at J to 4 bases, leaving 6 bases not matched to a gene. Germline V gene sequence: CDR1 SNHLY, CDR2 FYNNEI. This CDR3 is 14 amino acids long. The CDR3 nucleotides are TGTGCCAGCAGGGAATCGGGACAGGGCACTGAAGCTTTCTTT. This codes for CASRESGQGTEAFF.

This clonotype was observed a single time. CDR3 in amino acids: CSVGTGLSTDTQYF. CDR3 in DNA: TGCAGCGTGGGGACAGGGCTCAGCACAGATACGCAGTATTTT. The genes are TRBV29-1 and TRBJ2-3; 9 nucleotides align to TRBD1. Trimming at V came to 6 bases and at J to 0 bases, leaving 4 bases not matched to a gene. Germline V gene data show CDR1 as SQVTM and CDR2 as ANQGSEA. This CDR3 has 14 residues.

In this sample, this clonotype turned up many times. V is TRBV20-1 and J is TRBJ1-2; D remains ambiguous. The CDR3 consists of 15 residues. V lost 1 base to trimming and J lost 1 base, with 13 bases between them. Germline V gives CDR1 DFQATT, CDR2 SNEGSKA (reference sequence). The CDR3 region has the DNA TGCAGTGCTAGAGCCAATTCAGAGAATAACTATGGCTACACCTTC. It encodes CSARANSENNYGYTF.

A note on this clonotype: A clone one base away is much larger, so this may be a read error. The chain has TRBV18 and TRBJ1-1, with D maybe TRBD1 (6 bases). Looked up from germline, CDR1 is KGHSH and CDR2 is LQKENI. The V and J ends lost 9 bases and 3 bases respectively, with 14 bases between them. The CDR3 is made up of 13 amino acids. In DNA form, the CDR3 reads TGTGCCAGATCGCAGAACAGGGACACTGAAGCTTTCTTT. This codes for CARSQNRDTEAFF.

This rearrangement joins TRBV25-1 to TRBJ2-7; D is uncertain. The DNA matches TRBJ2-1 better at its end, which makes the J call doubtful. In germline, CDR1 is MGHDK, CDR2 SYGVNS. This CDR3 has 14 amino acids. The CDR3 loop is CASSESHRLGKQFF. The CDR3 bases are TGTGCCAGCAGTGAATCCCACCGACTTGGAAAGCAGTTCTTC.

As regards this clonotype: At one end the junction does not follow the germline gene, possibly because of a read error. V and J are TRBV6-9 and TRBJ2-1; 7 bases are shared with TRBD2. This CDR3 has 15 residues. CDR1 MNHGY and CDR2 SVAAGI come from the germline V gene. The CDR3 spells CASSYDLAGHNEQSF. The CDR3 DNA sequence: TGTGCCAGCAGTTACGATTTAGCGGGTCACAATGAGCAGTCCTTC.

This sequence joins TRBV7-2 and TRBJ2-3; TRBD1 might be the D (5 bases). The germline V gene encodes CDR1 SGHTA and CDR2 FQGNSA. The germline V and J ends were trimmed by 2 bases and 5 bases, with 11 bases remaining between them. The CDR3 runs 14 residues. CDR3 nucleotides: TGTGCCAGCAGCTTATTAAGGGGAAGAGATACGCAGTATTTT. It encodes CASSLLRGRDTQYF.

With respect to this clonotype: A much larger clone lies a single base off, so this may be a read error. It is likely a read error, because the conserved phenylalanine at the end of the CDR3 is missing. J is TRBJ1-1 and V is TRBV24-1; unclear D gene. V dropped 2 bases and J dropped 9 bases, with 6 bases sitting between them. Germline lookup yields CDR1 KGHDR and CDR2 SFDVKD. The length of the CDR3 is 11 residues. The CDR3 reads CATSDSYKAFS. As DNA, the CDR3 is TGTGCCACCAGTGATTCCTACAAAGCTTTCTCT.

This clonotype was seen repeatedly, ten times or more. This chain connects TRBV6-1 to TRBJ1-1, with D possibly TRBD1 on 6 matching bases. This CDR3 has 16 amino acids. CDR1 MNHNS and CDR2 SASEGT come from the germline V gene. Trimming removed 6 bases from V and 3 bases from J, with 20 bases in between. DNA of the CDR3: TGTGCCAGCAGCCATCGCGGGGGGGGCGTCCACACTGAAGCTTTCTTT. Translation gives CASSHRGGGVHTEAFF.

This clonotype was seen repeatedly, ten times or more. This chain uses TRBV7-9 with TRBJ2-1; D perhaps matches TRBD1 (6 bases). Germline CDR1 reads SEHNR; CDR2 reads FQNEAQ (reference sequence). This CDR3 has 14 amino acids. V lost 4 bases, J lost 6 bases, and 13 bases lay in between. The CDR3 loop is CASSSTRQANEQFF. The CDR3 DNA reads TGTGCCAGCAGCTCTACACGACAGGCCAATGAGCAGTTCTTC.